A selection of T cell receptor beta chains follows, all from one sample in a study of T cells expressing NK-cell markers. Reprocessing the 5' RACE reads, TCRdb reports a single entry for every CDR3 protein and omits DNA. The listing contains 130,000 to 150,000 distinct CDR3 sequences. The specimen sequenced was blood T cells: a sorted CD56 or NKG2C T cell subset, CD4+ or CD8+ T cells, or bulk PBMC T cells (not recorded which). Receptors were obtained from a man younger than 35 in good health. CDR3s include the opening cysteine and the closing phenylalanine or tryptophan. Fields, in order: J gene, V gene, CDR3 length, CDR3 protein.

TRBJ1-1 | TRBV12-5 | 13 | CASGILGDREAFF
TRBJ2-1 | TRBV4-1 | 17 | CASSQEPGRGSYNEQFF
TRBJ2-3 | TRBV24-1 | 16 | CATSDSDRGGTDTQYF
TRBJ2-3 | TRBV12-5 | 12 | CASGTPGDTQYF
TRBJ2-7 | TRBV5-6 | 14 | CASSLGGVRHEQYF
TRBJ2-1 | TRBV4-1 | 13 | CASSQDPVNEQFF
TRBJ2-1 | TRBV29-1 | 17 | CSAQGGMDGSSYNEQFF
TRBJ2-2 | TRBV12-5 | 16 | CASAVGGRAHTGELFF
TRBJ2-1 | TRBV10-3 | 14 | CAISQGLAGHEQFF
TRBJ2-2 | TRBV4-2 | 17 | CASSQDYGSGRGGELFF
TRBJ2-1 | TRBV7-8 | 16 | CASSFYSGTPYNEQFF
TRBJ1-5 | TRBV24-1 | 14 | CATSEFGSNQPQHF
TRBJ1-2 | TRBV12-3/TRBV12-4 | 16 | CASRTGTDYPNYGYTF
TRBJ1-5 | TRBV2 | 14 | CASSELVRDQPQHF
TRBJ2-3 | TRBV30 | 15 | CASQPLADSTDTQYF
TRBJ1-1 | TRBV19 | 17 | CASSTLSWAEELAEAFF
TRBJ2-1 | TRBV4-1 | 19 | CASSQDRLVAGVGYNEQFF
TRBJ2-7 | TRBV6-1 | 14 | CASTPYGTANEQYF